The text below deals with one T cell receptor beta chain. Its specificity is unknown. Clones were sequenced by immunoSEQ multiplex PCR, and TCRdb holds only the in-frame ones, with some missing. The table records some 84,000 clones, around 90% of them present only once. This specimen belongs to a study of PD-1 blockade in classical Hodgkin lymphoma. CDR1 is SGHRS, CDR2 YFSETQ, per germline. CDR3 length equals 15 residues. The V segment lost 2 bases and the J segment 9 bases; nucleotides outside the gene matches: 9. Findings and limits, study-wide: Researchers reported that CD4+ TCR diversity, though not CD8+, rose significantly by C4D1.

Following autologous stem cell transplantation, relapse occurred in every patient, and exposure to brentuximab vedotin varied. The sequencing used peripheral blood mononuclear cells (PBMCs), collected before the second cycle of nivolumab. The chain has TRBV5-1 and TRBJ2-1; 9 bases align to TRBD2. The clonotype comes from a human donor with classical Hodgkin lymphoma. DNA of the CDR3: TGCGCCAGCAGCTTTAAAGCGGGAGGCCCTGGTGAGCAGTTCTTC. It specifies CASSFKAGGPGEQFF.